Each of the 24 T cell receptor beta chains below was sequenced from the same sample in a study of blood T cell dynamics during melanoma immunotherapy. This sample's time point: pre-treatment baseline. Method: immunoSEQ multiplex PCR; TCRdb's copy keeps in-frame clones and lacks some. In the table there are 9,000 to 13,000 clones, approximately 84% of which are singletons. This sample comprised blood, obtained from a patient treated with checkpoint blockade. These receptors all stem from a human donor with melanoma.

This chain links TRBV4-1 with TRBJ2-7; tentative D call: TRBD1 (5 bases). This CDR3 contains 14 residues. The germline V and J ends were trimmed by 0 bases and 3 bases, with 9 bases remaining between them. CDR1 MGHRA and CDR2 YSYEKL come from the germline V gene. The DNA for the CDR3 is TGCGCCAGCAGCCAAGACAGGGAAAGCTACGAGCAGTACTTC. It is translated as CASSQDRESYEQYF.

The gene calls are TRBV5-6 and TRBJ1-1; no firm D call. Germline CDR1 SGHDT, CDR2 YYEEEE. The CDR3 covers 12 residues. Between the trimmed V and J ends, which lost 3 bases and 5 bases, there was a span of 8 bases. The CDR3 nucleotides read TGTGCCAGCAGCTCGGGGAGTACTGAAGCTTTCTTT. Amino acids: CASSSGSTEAFF.

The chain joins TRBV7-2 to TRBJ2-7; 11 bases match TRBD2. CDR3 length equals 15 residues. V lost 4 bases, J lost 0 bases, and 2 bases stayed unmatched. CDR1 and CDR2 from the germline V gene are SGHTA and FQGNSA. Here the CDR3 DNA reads TGTGCCAGCAGCTACACTAGCGGGGGCTCCTACGAGCAGTACTTC. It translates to CASSYTSGGSYEQYF.

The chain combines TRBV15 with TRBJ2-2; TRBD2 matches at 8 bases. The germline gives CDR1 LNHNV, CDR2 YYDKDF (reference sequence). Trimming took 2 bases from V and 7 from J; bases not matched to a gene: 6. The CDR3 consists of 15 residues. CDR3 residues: CATSRLAGNIGELFF. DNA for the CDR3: TGTGCCACCAGCAGACTAGCGGGTAATATCGGGGAGCTGTTTTTT.

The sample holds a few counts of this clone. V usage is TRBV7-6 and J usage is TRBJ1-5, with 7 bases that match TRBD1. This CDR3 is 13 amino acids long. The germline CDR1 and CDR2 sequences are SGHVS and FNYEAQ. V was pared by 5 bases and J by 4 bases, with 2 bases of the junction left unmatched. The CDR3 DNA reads TGTGCCAGCAGCAGGGACAGTAATCAGCCCCAGCATTTT. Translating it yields CASSRDSNQPQHF.

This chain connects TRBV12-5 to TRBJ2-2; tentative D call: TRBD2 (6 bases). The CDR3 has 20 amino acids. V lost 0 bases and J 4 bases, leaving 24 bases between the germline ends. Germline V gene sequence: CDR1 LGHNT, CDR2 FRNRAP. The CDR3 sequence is CASGLVQSYEEGEGTGELFF. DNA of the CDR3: TGTGCTAGTGGTTTGGTACAGTCGTATGAGGAGGGAGAAGGCACCGGGGAGCTGTTTTTT.

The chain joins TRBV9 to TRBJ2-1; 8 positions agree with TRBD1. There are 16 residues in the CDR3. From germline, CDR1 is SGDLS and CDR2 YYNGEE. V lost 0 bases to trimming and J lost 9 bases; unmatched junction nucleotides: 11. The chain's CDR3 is CASSVVDTGGSGEQFF. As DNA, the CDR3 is TGTGCCAGCAGCGTAGTCGATACAGGGGGGAGCGGTGAGCAGTTCTTC.

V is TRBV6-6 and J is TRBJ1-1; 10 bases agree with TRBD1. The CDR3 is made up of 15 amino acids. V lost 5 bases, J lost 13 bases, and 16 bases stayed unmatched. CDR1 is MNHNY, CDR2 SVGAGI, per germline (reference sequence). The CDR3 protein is CASSTYRDRGVDGFF. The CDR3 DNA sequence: TGTGCCAGCAGTACATACCGGGACAGGGGAGTAGACGGTTTCTTT.

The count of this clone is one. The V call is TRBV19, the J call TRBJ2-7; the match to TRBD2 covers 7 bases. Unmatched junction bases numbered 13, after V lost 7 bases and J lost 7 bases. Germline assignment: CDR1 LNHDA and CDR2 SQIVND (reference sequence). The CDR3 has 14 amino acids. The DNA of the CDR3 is TGTGCCAGTATCGGAGCTGCGGGGGAGGGGGAGCAGTACTTC. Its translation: CASIGAAGEGEQYF. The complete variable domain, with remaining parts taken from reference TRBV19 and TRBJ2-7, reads DGGITQSPKYLFRKEGQNVTLSCEQNLNHDAMYWYRQDPGQGLRLIYYSQIVNDFQKGDIAEGYSVSREKKESFPLTVTSAQKNPTAFYLCASIGAAGEGEQYFGPGTRLTVT.

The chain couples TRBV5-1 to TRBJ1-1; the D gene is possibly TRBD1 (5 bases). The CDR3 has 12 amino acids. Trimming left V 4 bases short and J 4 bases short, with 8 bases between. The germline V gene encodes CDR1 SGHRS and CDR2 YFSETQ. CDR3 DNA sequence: TGCGCCAGCAGCCGCGGGGGCACTGAAGCTTTCTTT. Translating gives CASSRGGTEAFF.

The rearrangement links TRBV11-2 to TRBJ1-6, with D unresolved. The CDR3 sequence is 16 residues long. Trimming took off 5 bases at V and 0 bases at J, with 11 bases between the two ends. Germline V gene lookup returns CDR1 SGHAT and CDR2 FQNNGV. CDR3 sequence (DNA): TGTGCCAGCAGCGATGACGGTGTCTCCTATAATTCACCCCTCCACTTT. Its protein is CASSDDGVSYNSPLHF.

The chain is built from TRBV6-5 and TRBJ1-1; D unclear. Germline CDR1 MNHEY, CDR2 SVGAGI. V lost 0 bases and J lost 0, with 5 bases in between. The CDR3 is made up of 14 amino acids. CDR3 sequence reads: CASSYSILNTEAFF. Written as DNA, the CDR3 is TGTGCCAGCAGTTACTCGATATTGAACACTGAAGCTTTCTTT.

Here the CDR3 reads CASSRYPEGANSPLHF. DNA for the CDR3: TGTGCCAGCAGCCGTTACCCTGAGGGGGCTAATTCACCCCTCCACTTT. This sequence joins TRBV14 and TRBJ1-6, with 7 bases that match TRBD1. V lost 4 bases and J lost 6; bases outside the gene matches: 9. The CDR3 extends over 16 amino acids. Germline CDR1 reads SGHDN; CDR2 reads FVKESK.

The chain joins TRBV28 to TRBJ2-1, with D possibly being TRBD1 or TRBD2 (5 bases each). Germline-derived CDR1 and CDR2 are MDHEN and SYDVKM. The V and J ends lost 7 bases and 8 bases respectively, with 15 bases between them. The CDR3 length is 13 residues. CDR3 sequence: CASNTGLRHEQFF. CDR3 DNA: TGTGCCAGCAACACGGGGCTCAGGCATGAGCAGTTCTTC.

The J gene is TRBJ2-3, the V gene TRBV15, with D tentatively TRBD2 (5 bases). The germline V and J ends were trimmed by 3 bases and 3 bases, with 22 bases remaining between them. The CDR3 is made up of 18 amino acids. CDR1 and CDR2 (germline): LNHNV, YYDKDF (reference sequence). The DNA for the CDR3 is TGTGCCACCAGCAGGTTCCCCTCTGGAGGCAGGAGGACAGATACGCAGTATTTT. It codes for CATSRFPSGGRRTDTQYF.

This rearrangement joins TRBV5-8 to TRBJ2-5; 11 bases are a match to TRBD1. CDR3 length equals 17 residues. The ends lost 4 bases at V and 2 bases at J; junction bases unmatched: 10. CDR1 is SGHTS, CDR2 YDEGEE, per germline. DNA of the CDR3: TGTGCCAGCAGCCGGGACAGGGGGTTACCCGTACAAGAGACCCAGTACTTC. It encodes CASSRDRGLPVQETQYF.

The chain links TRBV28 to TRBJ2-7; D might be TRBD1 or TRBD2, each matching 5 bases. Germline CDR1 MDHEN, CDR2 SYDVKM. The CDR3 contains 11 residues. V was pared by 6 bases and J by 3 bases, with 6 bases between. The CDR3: CASRGDYEQYF. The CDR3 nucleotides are TGTGCCAGCAGGGGGGACTACGAGCAGTACTTC.

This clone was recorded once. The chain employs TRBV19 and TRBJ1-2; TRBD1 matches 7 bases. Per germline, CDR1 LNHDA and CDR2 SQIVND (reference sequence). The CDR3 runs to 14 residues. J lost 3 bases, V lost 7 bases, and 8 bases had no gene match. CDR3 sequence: CASKDREGDYGYTF. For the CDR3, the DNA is TGTGCCAGTAAAGACAGGGAGGGAGACTATGGCTACACCTTC. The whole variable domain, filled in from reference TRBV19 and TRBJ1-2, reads DGGITQSPKYLFRKEGQNVTLSCEQNLNHDAMYWYRQDPGQGLRLIYYSQIVNDFQKGDIAEGYSVSREKKESFPLTVTSAQKNPTAFYLCASKDREGDYGYTFGSGTRLTVV.

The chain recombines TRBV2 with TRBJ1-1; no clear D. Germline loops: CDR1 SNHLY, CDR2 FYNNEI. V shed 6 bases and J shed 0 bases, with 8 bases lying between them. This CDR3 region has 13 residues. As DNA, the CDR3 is TGTGCCAGCAGATCGAATTTGAACACTGAAGCTTTCTTT. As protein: CASRSNLNTEAFF.

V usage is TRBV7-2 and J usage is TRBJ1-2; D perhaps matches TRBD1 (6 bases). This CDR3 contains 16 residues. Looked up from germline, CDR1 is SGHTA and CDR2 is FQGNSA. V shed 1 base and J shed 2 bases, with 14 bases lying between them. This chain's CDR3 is CASSLGGGAGNYGYTF. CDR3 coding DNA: TGTGCCAGCAGCTTAGGAGGGGGAGCGGGAAACTATGGCTACACCTTC.

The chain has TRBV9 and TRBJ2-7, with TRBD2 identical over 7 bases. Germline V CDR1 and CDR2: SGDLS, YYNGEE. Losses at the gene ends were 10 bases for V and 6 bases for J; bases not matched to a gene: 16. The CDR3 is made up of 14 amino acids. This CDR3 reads CASGRGDLPLEQYF. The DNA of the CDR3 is TGTGCCTCCGGACGGGGGGACCTACCTCTCGAGCAGTACTTC.

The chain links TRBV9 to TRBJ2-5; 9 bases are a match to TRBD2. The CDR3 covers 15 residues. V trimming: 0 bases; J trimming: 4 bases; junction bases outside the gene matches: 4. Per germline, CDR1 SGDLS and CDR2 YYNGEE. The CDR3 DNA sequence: TGTGCCAGCAGCGTAGTGGCGGGGGGGCGAGAGACCCAGTACTTC. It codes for CASSVVAGGRETQYF.

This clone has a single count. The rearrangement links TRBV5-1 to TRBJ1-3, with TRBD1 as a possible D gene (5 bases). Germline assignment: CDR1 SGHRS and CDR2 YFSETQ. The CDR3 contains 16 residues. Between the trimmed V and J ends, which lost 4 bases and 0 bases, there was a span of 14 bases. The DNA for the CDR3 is TGCGCCAGCAGCCCCAGGGCTAGTTTCTCTGGAAACACCATATATTTT. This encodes CASSPRASFSGNTIYF.

The CDR3 bases are TGTGCCAGCAGTCCCAGTACAGGGGTTCCTCAGCCCCAGCATTTT. This encodes CASSPSTGVPQPQHF. This chain uses TRBV6-1 with TRBJ1-5; TRBD1 agrees at 7 bases. With V trimmed by 5 bases and J by 6 bases, 10 bases remained unmatched. Germline V lookup: CDR1 MNHNS, CDR2 SASEGT. This CDR3 is 15 amino acids long.